This T cell receptor beta chain stems from a study of blood T cell repertoires in COVID-19. Study-wide background: From the United States, Italy and Spain came samples of acute and convalescent COVID-19. Sources were T cells, B-cell-depleted T cells, or PBMCs; the material itself was cDNA or gDNA.

Study processing details: Counts of nucleated cells, estimated from reference gene primer amplification, were obtained. The method was immunoSEQ multiplex PCR; TCRdb's version includes in-frame clones alone and lacks a portion of them. V and J calls and clone size are copied from that table; D and trimming were computed from the DNA. The sample holds under 250,000 clones, under 90% seen once. Germline V gives CDR1 KGHSH, CDR2 LQKENI. V was trimmed by 6 bases and J by 6 bases, leaving 13 bases between them. The CDR3 totals 13 residues. The sequence was collected from a man aged 55 to 70 who had recovered from COVID-19. The V and J genes are TRBV18 and TRBJ2-3, with D tentatively TRBD1 (5 bases). The material sequenced was peripheral blood. The CDR3 loop reads CASSLSRVDTQYF. Here the CDR3 DNA reads TGTGCCAGCTCCCTATCCAGGGTTGATACGCAGTATTTT.